This TCR beta chain was observed in a study of T-cell reconstitution after alpha-beta-depleted transplantation in children. Trimming took off 0 bases at V and 1 base at J, with 6 bases between the two ends. Germline CDR1 is DFQATT and CDR2 is SNEGSKA (reference sequence). The CDR3 contains 14 residues. Preparation of the TCRbeta library involved a method that used unique molecular identifiers. A single record per CDR3 protein comes from TCRdb applying MiXCR to the PCR reads. This table holds about 400,000 distinct CDR3 sequences, roughly 15% found once. The genes are TRBV20-1 and TRBJ2-2; D not resolved. Sequenced here: PBMCs, sampled from the stem cell graft. The sequence was collected from a human donor who donated a stem cell graft to a child with Fanconi anemia. The CDR3 DNA reads TGCAGTGCTAGAGATCTAGGGAACACCGGGGAGCTGTTTTTT. It codes for CSARDLGNTGELFF.